The 22 T cell receptor beta chains below come from one sample, sequenced in a study of blood T cell repertoires in COVID-19. Profiled with immunoSEQ multiplex PCR; TCRdb holds only in-frame clones, not every one. The profile shows some 150,000 clones, about 86% of them singletons. The source material was peripheral blood. These receptors were collected from a woman in her sixties or seventies with acute or convalescent COVID-19.

This chain joins TRBV28 and TRBJ2-3; 8 bases are shared with TRBD2. This CDR3 has 16 amino acids. Germline trimming cut 1 base from V and 2 bases from J; bases unmatched to any gene: 5. Germline V gene lookup returns CDR1 MDHEN and CDR2 SYDVKM. The CDR3 DNA is TGTGCCAGCAGTTTATATAATAGCGGGGTCACAGATACGCAGTATTTT. Amino acids: CASSLYNSGVTDTQYF. Full variable domain (outside the CDR3, taken from reference TRBV28 and TRBJ2-3): DVKVTQSSRYLVKRTGEKVFLECVQDMDHENMFWYRQDPGLGLRLIYFSYDVKMKEKGDIPEGYSVSREKKERFSLILESASTNQTSMYLCASSLYNSGVTDTQYFGPGTRLTVL.

The chain joins TRBV20-1 to TRBJ2-2, with no clear D. Germline CDR1 is DFQATT and CDR2 is SNEGSKA (reference sequence). Trimming took 4 bases from V and 5 from J, leaving 14 bases between them. The CDR3 spans 14 residues. CDR3 sequence: CSATDRWATGELFF. CDR3 in DNA: TGCAGTGCTACTGATCGGTGGGCGACCGGGGAGCTGTTTTTT.

The CDR3 reads CASSGWGMGPDRKGTDTQYF. CDR3 nucleotide sequence: TGTGCCAGCAGCGGCTGGGGTATGGGGCCGGACAGGAAGGGCACAGATACGCAGTATTTT. The chain combines TRBV6-6 with TRBJ2-3; 7 bases align to TRBD1. The CDR3 has 20 amino acids. The germline gives CDR1 MNHNY, CDR2 SVGAGI (reference sequence). V gave up 6 bases and J gave up 1 base; unmatched junction bases: 22.

The chain carries TRBV4-1 and TRBJ1-2, with a tentative D call TRBD1 (6 bases). Looked up from germline, CDR1 is MGHRA and CDR2 is YSYEKL. The CDR3 extends over 15 amino acids. Trimming cost V 3 bases and J 8 bases, with 19 bases left between them. The CDR3 loop reads CASSHQQQGRGGYTF. The CDR3 DNA follows: TGCGCCAGCAGCCATCAACAACAGGGACGGGGAGGCTACACCTTC.

V and J are TRBV4-1 and TRBJ2-1, with 7 bases fitting TRBD2. V lost 0 bases, J lost 14 bases, and 13 bases stayed unmatched. Looked up from germline, CDR1 is MGHRA and CDR2 is YSYEKL. This CDR3 region has 15 residues. CDR3 nucleotides: TGCGCCAGCAGCCAAGAGAAAGGACTAGGATCGAAAAAGTTCTTC. The encoded protein is CASSQEKGLGSKKFF.

The sample holds one count of this clone. CDR3 nucleotides: TGTGCCAGCAGTTATCCTTTGGCAGGGAAGTACCAAGAGACCCAGTACTTC. Its translation is CASSYPLAGKYQETQYF. This rearrangement joins TRBV6-2 or TRBV6-3 to TRBJ2-5; possible D gene TRBD1, 5 bases. CDR1 and CDR2 from the germline V gene are MNHEY and SVGEGT. Trimming pared 3 bases from V and 0 bases from J, leaving 17 bases between. CDR3 length equals 17 residues.

In its sample, this clone was seen once. V gene TRBV6-4 combines with J gene TRBJ1-1; D perhaps matches TRBD1 (5 bases). This CDR3 is 13 amino acids long. V lost 3 bases to trimming and J lost 4 bases, with 9 bases between them. Per germline, CDR1 MRHNA and CDR2 SNTAGT. This CDR3 reads CASSDSGGTEAFF. CDR3 nucleotide sequence: TGTGCCAGCAGTGATTCCGGGGGCACTGAAGCTTTCTTT.

The chain is built from TRBV9 and TRBJ2-5; 9 nucleotides line up with TRBD2. The germline gives CDR1 SGDLS, CDR2 YYNGEE. This CDR3 has 15 residues. V was pared by 2 bases and J by 4 bases, with 6 bases of the junction left unmatched. CDR3 nucleotides: TGTGCCAGCAGCGTCCAGGGACTAGCCCGAGAGACCCAGTACTTC. Translating it yields CASSVQGLARETQYF.

This chain connects TRBV30 to TRBJ2-1; 11 bases map to TRBD2. Germline V gene data show CDR1 as GTSNPN and CDR2 as SVGIG (reference sequence). The CDR3 totals 19 residues. V was pared by 3 bases and J by 6 bases, with 19 bases of the junction left unmatched. The CDR3 sequence: CAWSPLLLAGGPGANEQFF. The CDR3 region has the DNA TGTGCCTGGAGCCCTTTGTTGTTAGCGGGGGGGCCAGGGGCCAATGAGCAGTTCTTC.

This clone was picked up one time. The V and J genes are TRBV6-1 and TRBJ1-6; D is unresolved. The ends were cut back, 2 bases at V and 17 bases at J, with 16 bases in the middle. Germline CDR1 MNHNS, CDR2 SASEGT. This CDR3 is 13 amino acids long. The CDR3 nucleotides are TGTGCCAGCAGTGAATGGTCTGAGGGCCTCATCCACTTT. Protein sequence: CASSEWSEGLIHF.

J is TRBJ1-1 and V is TRBV11-3, with D tentatively TRBD1 (5 bases). Germline lookup yields CDR1 SGHNT and CDR2 YENEEA. Trimming took 2 bases from V and 8 from J, leaving 12 bases between them. There are 13 residues in the CDR3. The CDR3, as DNA: TGTGCCAGCAGCTTACAGGGTACCGGCGAAGCTTTCTTT. Encoded protein: CASSLQGTGEAFF.

This chain links TRBV14 with TRBJ1-3; TRBD1 matches at 7 bases. The J segment lost 2 bases and the V segment lost 5 bases, leaving 9 bases of the junction unmatched. The CDR3 covers 16 residues. In germline, CDR1 is SGHDN, CDR2 FVKESK. The CDR3 loop is CASSSQGGRTGNTIYF. The CDR3 DNA follows: TGTGCCAGCAGCAGCCAGGGGGGAAGGACTGGAAACACCATATATTTT.

This chain uses TRBV28 with TRBJ1-4, with D hard to call. Trimming pared 3 bases from V and 6 bases from J, leaving 11 bases between. This CDR3 region has 14 residues. Germline CDR1 reads MDHEN; CDR2 reads SYDVKM. The CDR3 spells CASSFGRVYEKLFF. DNA of the CDR3: TGTGCCAGCAGTTTCGGCCGGGTTTATGAAAAACTGTTTTTT. Complete variable domain (other parts from reference TRBV28 and TRBJ1-4): DVKVTQSSRYLVKRTGEKVFLECVQDMDHENMFWYRQDPGLGLRLIYFSYDVKMKEKGDIPEGYSVSREKKERFSLILESASTNQTSMYLCASSFGRVYEKLFFGSGTQLSVL.

The V gene is TRBV4-1, the J gene TRBJ1-1; D not resolved. CDR1 and CDR2 from the germline V gene are MGHRA and YSYEKL. The CDR3 sequence is 18 residues long. V was cut by 0 bases and J by 1 base, with 18 bases left in between. CDR3 sequence: CASSQDPVLTQRNTEAFF. Here the CDR3 DNA reads TGCGCCAGCAGCCAAGACCCGGTTCTCACACAGAGGAACACTGAAGCTTTCTTT.

This sequence joins TRBV10-1 and TRBJ2-1, with 8 bases identical to TRBD1. The CDR3 spans 16 residues. V gave up 1 base and J gave up 5 bases; unmatched junction bases: 7. CDR1 is WNHNN, CDR2 SYGVQD, per germline (reference sequence). CDR3 in DNA: TGCGCCAGCAGTGAGTACAGGGGGACTTCGAACAATGAGCAGTTCTTC. This gives the protein CASSEYRGTSNNEQFF.

The chain recombines TRBV15 with TRBJ1-2, with D maybe TRBD1 (5 bases). CDR1 and CDR2 (germline): LNHNV, YYDKDF (reference sequence). V was clipped by 0 bases and J by 6 bases, with 11 bases between them. The CDR3 totals 14 residues. The CDR3: CATSRDALDNGYTF. As DNA, the CDR3 is TGTGCCACCAGCAGAGATGCCCTGGACAATGGCTACACCTTC.

The chain couples TRBV6-6 to TRBJ1-6; D is uncertain. Germline V CDR1 and CDR2: MNHNY, SVGAGI (reference sequence). CDR3 length equals 16 residues. Trimming left V 6 bases short and J 8 bases short, with 20 bases between. CDR3 nucleotide sequence: TGTGCCAGCAGGGCCGATCCGCGGGGTAGGGATTCACCCCTCCACTTT. This codes for CASRADPRGRDSPLHF.

This clone came up once. This chain joins TRBV20-1 and TRBJ2-3; no clear D. This CDR3 is built from 12 residues. Germline CDR1 DFQATT, CDR2 SNEGSKA (reference sequence). Trimming took off 6 bases at V and 0 bases at J, with 7 bases between the two ends. CDR3 sequence: CSASISTDTQYF. The CDR3 region has the DNA TGCAGTGCAAGTATAAGCACAGATACGCAGTATTTT.

This clone was observed a handful of times. The genes are TRBV19 and TRBJ2-2; tentative D call: TRBD2 (5 bases). The CDR3 runs to 16 residues. V lost 8 bases, J lost 8 bases, and 24 bases lay in between. The germline V gene has CDR1 LNHDA and CDR2 SQIVND (reference sequence). The DNA for the CDR3 is TGTGCCAGTCGCGATCGGAGGAAATCCCTGGGAGGGGAGCTGTTTTTT. This sequence encodes CASRDRRKSLGGELFF. The full variable domain, rest sourced from reference TRBV19 and TRBJ2-2, is DGGITQSPKYLFRKEGQNVTLSCEQNLNHDAMYWYRQDPGQGLRLIYYSQIVNDFQKGDIAEGYSVSREKKESFPLTVTSAQKNPTAFYLCASRDRRKSLGGELFFGEGSRLTVL.

The genes are TRBV2 and TRBJ2-1, with 7 bases aligning to TRBD1. J gave up 5 bases and V 6 bases, and 13 bases lay outside the gene matches. Looked up from germline, CDR1 is SNHLY and CDR2 is FYNNEI. CDR3 length: 16 residues. CDR3 residues: CASRRDRERGHNEQFF. CDR3 DNA sequence: TGTGCCAGCAGGCGTGACAGGGAAAGAGGACACAATGAGCAGTTCTTC.

The V and J genes are TRBV7-2 and TRBJ2-7; TRBD1 agrees at 8 bases. This CDR3 has 16 amino acids. CDR1 SGHTA and CDR2 FQGNSA come from the germline V gene. V was clipped by 5 bases and J by 0 bases; unmatched bases: 9. In DNA form, the CDR3 reads TGTGCCAGCAGCCTTCCCGACAGGGGTGCCTCCTACGAGCAGTACTTC. Translated: CASSLPDRGASYEQYF. Together with reference TRBV7-2 and TRBJ2-7, the CDR3 gives the full variable domain: GAGVSQSPSNKVTEKGKDVELRCDPISGHTALYWYRQSLGQGLEFLIYFQGNSAPDKSGLPSDRFSAERTGGSVSTLTIQRTQQEDSAVYLCASSLPDRGASYEQYFGPGTRLTVT.

V is TRBV2 and J is TRBJ1-5; possible D gene TRBD1, 6 bases. This CDR3 region has 14 residues. The V gene's germline CDR1 is SNHLY and CDR2 FYNNEI. Trimming stripped 6 bases from V and 6 bases from J, with 15 bases between. CDR3 sequence: CASSHSDRIQPQHF. The DNA of the CDR3 is TGTGCCAGCAGCCACAGTGACAGGATTCAGCCCCAGCATTTT. The complete variable domain, with remaining parts taken from reference TRBV2 and TRBJ1-5, reads EPEVTQTPSHQVTQMGQEVILRCVPISNHLYFYWYRQILGQKVEFLVSFYNNEISEKSEIFDDQFSVERPDGSNFTLKIRSTKLEDSAMYFCASSHSDRIQPQHFGDGTRLSIL.